What follows are 12 T cell receptor beta chains derived from one specimen sequenced in a study of Ad26.COV2.S vaccination and SARS-CoV-2 variants. Treatment specified: about 20 received Ad26.COV2.S at low or high dose, single or two shots; 5 received placebo; per-sample allocation not given. Day 63 after the first vaccine or placebo injection was the time point for sampling. Only in-frame clones appear in the TCRdb table, and some are missing; sequencing was by immunoSEQ multiplex PCR. The data show about 480,000 clones, approximately 90% seen once. Here the sequenced sample was peripheral blood, taken in a trial of Ad26.COV2.S vaccine versus placebo. The receptors shown here come from a person aged 18-60 years who received the Ad26.COV2.S COVID-19 vaccine or a placebo.

The gene calls are TRBV30 and TRBJ2-1; 11 nucleotides align to TRBD1. CDR3 length: 18 residues. Germline V gives CDR1 GTSNPN, CDR2 SVGIG (reference sequence). V lost 3 bases and J lost 1; bases outside the gene matches: 11. CDR3 DNA sequence: TGTGCCTGGAGCCCGGACAGGGGGCTAGCGAGGTCCTACAATGAGCAGTTCTTC. It specifies CAWSPDRGLARSYNEQFF.

V usage is TRBV28 and J usage is TRBJ2-3; no firm D call. The CDR3 is 13 residues long. CDR1 and CDR2 (germline): MDHEN, SYDVKM. V lost 1 base and J lost 4, with 6 bases in between. The CDR3 region is CASSLSHPDTQYF. The CDR3 DNA follows: TGTGCCAGCAGTTTATCCCACCCAGATACGCAGTATTTT.

This clone was recorded only once. The gene calls are TRBV9 and TRBJ2-2; 10 bases are shared with TRBD2. The length of the CDR3 is 15 residues. The germline CDR1 and CDR2 sequences are SGDLS and YYNGEE. J lost 1 base, V lost 5 bases, and 2 bases had no gene match. CDR3 nucleotides: TGTGCCAGCAGTTTAGCGGGAGGGAACACCGGGGAGCTGTTTTTT. This gives the protein CASSLAGGNTGELFF.

The chain combines TRBV6-5 with TRBJ1-2; maybe TRBD1 (5 bases). The V gene's germline CDR1 is MNHEY and CDR2 SVGAGI. The CDR3 runs to 15 residues. V was trimmed by 0 bases and J by 4 bases, leaving 12 bases between them. The CDR3 DNA reads TGTGCCAGCAGTTACTCGATGTTGGGGCCCTATGGCTACACCTTC. Translated: CASSYSMLGPYGYTF.

The chain has TRBV10-2 and TRBJ1-1, with D possibly being TRBD1 (6 bases). Deletions cut 5 bases from V and 7 bases from J, with 11 bases between. The CDR3 runs to 12 residues. Germline assignment: CDR1 WSHSY and CDR2 SAAADI. CDR3 DNA sequence: TGCGCCAGCAGTACAGGGCTGGGTGAAGCTTTCTTT. This codes for CASSTGLGEAFF.

This sequence joins TRBV10-1 and TRBJ1-1, with D tentatively TRBD1 (5 bases). The CDR3 is 14 amino acids. Germline CDR1 reads WNHNN; CDR2 reads SYGVQD (reference sequence). V lost 6 bases and J lost 0, with 11 bases in between. Here the CDR3 DNA reads TGCGCCAGCAGGGGGACGGGCATGAACACTGAAGCTTTCTTT. Its translation: CASRGTGMNTEAFF.

This clone was counted a few times. V and J are TRBV6-5 and TRBJ1-2; 7 nucleotides agree with TRBD1. V was clipped by 8 bases and J by 7 bases; unmatched bases: 13. Germline V CDR1 and CDR2: MNHEY, SVGAGI. The CDR3 runs to 14 residues. The CDR3 sequence is CASAGGGEHVGYTF. Here the CDR3 DNA reads TGTGCCAGCGCCGGAGGGGGCGAGCACGTTGGCTACACCTTC.

The chain links TRBV3-1 (or the pseudogene TRBV3-2) to TRBJ2-1, with 9 bases fitting TRBD1. J lost 1 base, V lost 3 bases, and 4 bases had no gene match. The CDR3 loop spans 16 amino acids. Looked up from germline, CDR1 is LGHDT and CDR2 is YNNKEL (reference sequence). CDR3 DNA: TGTGCCAGCAGCCAGACCGGGACAGGGTCCTACAATGAGCAGTTCTTC. Translating gives CASSQTGTGSYNEQFF.

This chain joins TRBV28 and TRBJ2-4; 10 positions match TRBD1. The J segment lost 2 bases and the V segment lost 4 bases, leaving 8 bases of the junction unmatched. Germline-derived CDR1 and CDR2 are MDHEN and SYDVKM. This CDR3 has 17 amino acids. The CDR3 is CASSSVGQGYTKNIQYF. CDR3 DNA sequence: TGTGCCAGCAGTTCCGTGGGACAGGGGTATACCAAAAACATTCAGTACTTC.

The CDR3 nucleotides read TGTGCCAGCTCACCAACAGGGATGAACACCGGGGAGCTGTTTTTT. Protein: CASSPTGMNTGELFF. V is TRBV18 and J is TRBJ2-2, with a possible D match to TRBD1 (6 bases). CDR1 KGHSH and CDR2 LQKENI come from the germline V gene. There are 15 residues in the CDR3. Trimming shortened V by 2 bases and J by 1 base, and 8 bases separated the two germline ends.

This clone was detected a few times. This rearrangement joins TRBV15 to TRBJ2-1; 13 positions agree with TRBD2. The CDR3 runs to 19 residues. Looked up from germline, CDR1 is LNHNV and CDR2 is YYDKDF (reference sequence). Trimming took 1 base from V and 7 from J; bases not matched to a gene: 13. CDR3 in amino acids: CATSRVLTSGRAGENEQFF. CDR3 sequence (DNA): TGTGCCACCAGCAGAGTGTTAACTAGCGGGAGGGCCGGTGAAAATGAGCAGTTCTTC.

The rearrangement joins TRBV15 to TRBJ2-7; a possible D gene is TRBD1 (6 bases). Germline loops: CDR1 LNHNV, CDR2 YYDKDF (reference sequence). This CDR3 has 17 residues. Trimming cost V 1 base and J 1 base, with 17 bases left between them. The DNA for the CDR3 is TGTGCCACCAGCAGAGTGTTAGGGAGAAGGGGGTCCTACGAGCAGTACTTC. It specifies CATSRVLGRRGSYEQYF. The variable domain in full, completed from reference TRBV15 and TRBJ2-7, reads DAMVIQNPRYQVTQFGKPVTLSCSQTLNHNVMYWYQQKSSQAPKLLFHYYDKDFNNEADTPDNFQSRRPNTSFCFLDIRSPGLGDTAMYLCATSRVLGRRGSYEQYFGPGTRLTVT.